This TCR beta chain derives from a study of CD8 T cells in Susac syndrome. Random hexamers were used to reverse transcribe an amount of about 0.45 to 1 ug RNA. Across 54 Vbeta and 13 Jbeta, immunoSEQ multiplex PCR amplified TCR beta CDR3. TCRdb reprocessed the immunoSEQ multiplex PCR reads via MiXCR and lists one record per CDR3 protein. The table has about 200,000 distinct CDR3 sequences, 90% to 95% seen once. V shed 8 bases, J shed 10 bases, and the junction held 2 bases outside the gene matches. CDR1 MNHNS and CDR2 SASEGT come from the germline V gene. The CDR3 is 12 residues long. CD8+ and CD4+ T cells taken from blood had their TCR beta sequenced.

The chain couples TRBV6-1 to TRBJ1-6, with TRBD1 matching over 10 bases. The receptor's source is a human donor in good health. Source material: CD4+ T cells from PBMCs. CDR3 sequence reads: CASGTGESPLHF. CDR3 DNA: TGTGCCAGCGGGACAGGGGAATCACCCCTCCACTTT.